The 10 T cell receptor beta chains below were found in one sample sequenced in a study of PD-L1 blockade in urothelial cancer. Time point specified: pretreatment peripheral blood. Method: immunoSEQ multiplex PCR; TCRdb's copy keeps in-frame clones and lacks some. The data hold around 50,000 clones, with roughly 84% observed a single time. The starting material was PBMCs, obtained around atezolizumab (anti-PD-L1) treatment. These receptors came from a man aged 50-60 years with urothelial cancer.

There are many counts of this clone. The chain uses TRBV7-8 and TRBJ1-5; D unclear. V gave up 1 base and J gave up 9 bases, with 16 bases separating them. The germline V gene encodes CDR1 SGHVS and CDR2 FQNEAQ. The CDR3 has 15 residues. CDR3 residues: CASSLVGADAGPQHF. As DNA, the CDR3 is TGTGCCAGCAGCTTAGTAGGTGCCGACGCGGGGCCCCAGCATTTT. Looking up the rest from reference TRBV7-8 and TRBJ1-5 gives the full variable domain: GAGVSQSPRYKVAKRGQDVALRCDPISGHVSLFWYQQALGQGPEFLTYFQNEAQLDKSGLPSDRFFAERPEGSVSTLKIQRTQQEDSAVYLCASSLVGADAGPQHFGDGTRLSIL.

The chain couples TRBV5-1 to TRBJ2-5; 12 bases match TRBD2. CDR1 and CDR2 (germline): SGHRS, YFSETQ. The CDR3 is 16 residues long. V shed 4 bases, J shed 4 bases, and the junction held 8 bases outside the gene matches. The CDR3 loop is CASSRPGLAGGETQYF. CDR3 nucleotides: TGCGCCAGCAGCAGACCGGGACTAGCGGGCGGAGAGACCCAGTACTTC.

This chain joins TRBV19 and TRBJ2-6; the D gene is possibly TRBD1 (6 bases). Per germline, CDR1 LNHDA and CDR2 SQIVND (reference sequence). This CDR3 has 16 residues. V gave up 1 base and J gave up 4 bases, with 11 bases separating them. CDR3 sequence reads: CASSIGGRSGANVLTF. The CDR3 bases are TGTGCCAGTAGTATAGGGGGGCGGTCCGGGGCCAACGTCCTGACTTTC.

This clone was recorded only once. The V gene is TRBV5-5, the J gene TRBJ1-4; tentatively, D is TRBD1 (6 bases). The CDR3 has 15 amino acids. Trimming shortened V by 0 bases and J by 4 bases, and 10 bases separated the two germline ends. From germline, CDR1 is SGHKS and CDR2 YYEKEE (reference sequence). CDR3 sequence: CASSLGGQFNEKLFF. The CDR3 DNA follows: TGTGCCAGCAGCTTGGGCGGACAGTTTAATGAAAAACTGTTTTTT.

Only a few counts were recorded for this clone. The chain recombines TRBV7-9 with TRBJ2-1; 8 bases fit TRBD2. The CDR3 covers 17 residues. The germline CDR1 and CDR2 sequences are SEHNR and FQNEAQ (reference sequence). V dropped 6 bases and J dropped 4; count of bases not matched to a gene: 14. The CDR3, as DNA: TGTGCCAGCAGGTCCCGTGTTGCGGGAGGTGGGTACAATGAGCAGTTCTTC. Translating it yields CASRSRVAGGGYNEQFF.

This CDR3 is CASSVDSSNQPQHF. CDR3 bases: TGTGCCAGTAGTGTGGACTCAAGCAATCAGCCCCAGCATTTT. V is TRBV19 and J is TRBJ1-5; no definite D call. V dropped 5 bases and J dropped 1 base, with 9 bases sitting between them. The CDR3 length is 14 residues. Germline V gene lookup returns CDR1 LNHDA and CDR2 SQIVND (reference sequence).

The V and J genes are TRBV7-6 and TRBJ2-6; perhaps TRBD2 as D (6 bases). The V gene's germline CDR1 is SGHVS and CDR2 FNYEAQ. Trimming pared 2 bases from V and 0 bases from J, leaving 14 bases between. The CDR3 loop spans 18 amino acids. CDR3 residues: CASSLSGSGLSGANVLTF. The CDR3 DNA sequence: TGTGCCAGCAGCTTATCGGGTAGCGGACTCTCTGGGGCCAACGTCCTGACTTTC. The full variable domain, rest sourced from reference TRBV7-6 and TRBJ2-6, is GAGVSQSPRYKVTKRGQDVALRCDPISGHVSLYWYRQALGQGPEFLTYFNYEAQQDKSGLPNDRFSAERPEGSISTLTIQRTEQRDSAMYRCASSLSGSGLSGANVLTFGAGSRLTVL.

V usage is TRBV19 and J usage is TRBJ2-3; TRBD2 matches 12 bases. V dropped 3 bases and J dropped 3; count of bases not matched to a gene: 1. Germline V lookup: CDR1 LNHDA, CDR2 SQIVND (reference sequence). The CDR3 is 15 residues long. In DNA form, the CDR3 reads TGTGCCAGTAGTATTGGACTAGCGGGAACAGATACGCAGTATTTT. Its translation is CASSIGLAGTDTQYF.

The chain carries TRBV29-1 and TRBJ1-2; 9 nucleotides line up with TRBD1. The CDR3 covers 12 residues. The germline gives CDR1 SQVTM, CDR2 ANQGSEA. V gave up 4 bases and J gave up 4 bases; unmatched junction bases: 1. The DNA for the CDR3 is TGCAGCGTTGCGGACAGGGGCTATGGCTACACCTTC. It translates to CSVADRGYGYTF.

CDR3 loop: CAISEVTDNQETQYF. In DNA form, the CDR3 reads TGTGCCATCAGTGAGGTGACCGACAACCAAGAGACCCAGTACTTC. V and J are TRBV10-3 and TRBJ2-5; D unresolved. CDR1 and CDR2 from the germline V gene are ENHRY and SYGVKD. Trimming removed 2 bases at V and 0 bases at J, with 10 bases between. The CDR3 is 15 amino acids.